The sequence of this T cell receptor (beta chain) was determined in a study of blood T cell repertoires in COVID-19. Study summary: There were acute and convalescent COVID-19 samples, and they came from the United States, Italy and Spain. From T cells, B-cell-depleted T cells, or PBMCs came the material, which was cDNA or gDNA.

Methods used by the authors: Reference gene primer amplification gave nucleated cell count estimates. The data were produced by immunoSEQ multiplex PCR, yet TCRdb's version contains in-frame clones alone and is incomplete. Clone size and V and J calls were adopted from that table, with D and trimming inferred from the DNA. Among more than 150,000 clones listed, roughly 80% were seen once. This clone was found once. CDR1 MNHNY and CDR2 SVGAGI come from the germline V gene (reference sequence). V was clipped by 2 bases and J by 3 bases; unmatched bases: 3. CDR3 size: 16 residues. Sequences were obtained from peripheral blood. The origin of this receptor is a man aged 55 to 70 with active or convalescent COVID-19. The chain recombines TRBV6-6 with TRBJ1-5; the match to TRBD1 covers 11 bases. CDR3 sequence: CASSYPGQGDNQPQHF. CDR3 DNA: TGTGCCAGCAGTTACCCGGGACAGGGGGACAATCAGCCCCAGCATTTT.